The clone carrying this T cell receptor beta chain was seen once. Its antigen is not known. The sample belongs to a study of cytomegalovirus exposure and HLA in healthy donors. Whole-study findings and limits: Some highly shared sequence variants likely arose as a pipeline artifact. Specificity for CMV antigens was confirmed in vitro for a few of the CMV-associated chains. Common viral pathogens seemed, in a later analysis, to connect with several of the most significant clusters.

Use of 60 Vbeta and 13 Jbeta primers characterized the PCR. TCRdb's copy holds only in-frame clones and misses some; the assay was immunoSEQ multiplex PCR. This repertoire shows more than 80,000 clones, 65% to 80% found once; its top ten account for around 2.6%. Sequencing was done on a sample of PBMCs. This receptor was identified in a male donor in good health and CMV-seropositive.

CDR3 DNA: TGTGCCTGGAGTCGGGAAAGTCCTGGTCAGCCCCAGCATTTT. It is translated as CAWSRESPGQPQHF. The V call is TRBV30, the J call TRBJ1-5; D is ambiguous. Germline V gives CDR1 GTSNPN, CDR2 SVGIG (reference sequence). CDR3 length: 14 residues. Trimming shortened V by 2 bases and J by 6 bases, and 14 bases separated the two germline ends.